The table lists the clone carrying this T cell receptor (beta chain) with many counts. What it recognizes is unknown. These data belong to a study of T-cell reconstitution after alpha-beta-depleted transplantation in children. Germline V lookup: CDR1 KGHSH, CDR2 LQKENI. Trimming removed 6 bases at V and 0 bases at J, with 15 bases between. The CDR3 runs to 15 residues. Using unique molecular identifiers, the investigators prepared the TCRbeta library. TCRdb reanalysed the PCR reads using MiXCR and keeps one entry per CDR3 protein. The sample has about 580,000 distinct CDR3 sequences, 20% to 25% seen once. Overall study findings and caveats: Surviving recipient cells, namely T cells and thymic progenitors, were the source of high day-60 TCRbeta diversity in some patients. Two months or so post-transplant, alpha-beta T cells reportedly derived from several hundred expanded graft clones.

The chain recombines TRBV18 with TRBJ2-7; the D gene could be TRBD1 or TRBD2 (6 bases each). The source material was PBMCs, mostly from graft donor cells, sampled 360 days after TCRalphabeta/CD19-depleted stem cell transplant. The origin of this receptor is a boy under two years old who had a stem cell transplant for acute myeloid leukemia, so the T cells may come from the graft donor. The CDR3 sequence is CASSTGAPFSYEQYV. The CDR3 DNA reads as TGTGCCAGCTCGACGGGGGCCCCGTTCTCCTACGAGCAGTACGTC.